These T cell receptor beta chains were read from a single sample in a study of T cells in Graves' hyperthyroidism and ophthalmopathy. TCRdb analysed the multiplex PCR reads with MiXCR anew, one entry per CDR3 protein. The sample lists about 640,000 distinct CDR3 sequences, about a fifth occurring once. The material sequenced was blood. These receptors all stem from a young man with Graves' ophthalmopathy. CDR3s include the opening cysteine and the closing phenylalanine or tryptophan. The order of the fields is D gene, V gene, clone size, CDR3 length, J gene, CDR3 DNA, CDR3 protein. The D gene is left open where the match is weak. Not every row has a clone size; where given, it reads once, few, many or a size class.

TRBD1	TRBV7-2	.	14	TRBJ2-2	TGTGCCAGCACCCGGGACAGGGGGCCCCCCCAGCTGTTTTTT	CASTRDRGPPQLFF
.	TRBV11-2	many	16	TRBJ1-3	TGTGCCAGCAGCTTGAGCGAGACGGAGGTGCGGAACACCATATATTTT	CASSLSETEVRNTIYF
.	TRBV19	.	15	TRBJ1-5	TGTGCCAGTAGTATTATGAGGCAGGGGAATCAGCCCCAGCATTTT	CASSIMRQGNQPQHF
TRBD2	TRBV6-2/TRBV6-3	many	14	TRBJ2-7	TGTGCCAGCGCAAGACTAGCGGGATCCTACGAGCAGTACTTC	CASARLAGSYEQYF
.	TRBV3-1	many	15	TRBJ2-3	TGTGCCAGCAGTCCTGACAGGCTTAAGACAGATACGCAGTATTTT	CASSPDRLKTDTQYF
TRBD2	TRBV30	.	15	TRBJ2-1	TGTGCCTGGAGTGTAGGCGGGGGGGTTAGAGATGAGCAGTTCTTC	CAWSVGGGVRDEQFF
.	TRBV20-1	.	10	TRBJ1-1	TGCAGTGCTAGAGGGGAAGGAGCTTTCTTT	CSARGEGAFF
.	TRBV20-1	.	17	TRBJ2-6	TGCAGTGCTAGGAAGAGACTCCAAACCAGGGGGGCCAACGTCCTGACTTTC	CSARKRLQTRGANVLTF
.	TRBV19	few	17	TRBJ1-5	TGTGCCAGTAGTATGGGGGTCGACGCGGTCGGCAATCAGCCCCAGCATTTT	CASSMGVDAVGNQPQHF
.	TRBV7-3	.	13	TRBJ2-7	TGTGCCAGCAGCTCTATATCAGGGGAGGAGCAGTACTTC	CASSSISGEEQYF
.	TRBV28	many	14	TRBJ2-5	TGTGCCAGCAGAAGGGGGAGGACAGTGGAGACCCAGTACTTC	CASRRGRTVETQYF
.	TRBV20-1	.	13	TRBJ1-2	TGCAGTGCTAGAGATAGTAGGGTCCTCCCCTACACCTTC	CSARDSRVLPYTF
.	TRBV7-9	.	14	TRBJ1-3	TGTGCCAGCAGCTTTGGCTTCGGCGGAAACACCATATATTTT	CASSFGFGGNTIYF
TRBD1	TRBV27	.	13	TRBJ2-5	TGTGCCAGCAGCTTTCGTTACGGGACAGGGGACCACTTC	CASSFRYGTGDHF
.	TRBV28	many	16	TRBJ1-5	TGTGCCAGCAGTTCCCGGGACGGTTGGAGCAATCAGCCCCAGCATTTT	CASSSRDGWSNQPQHF
TRBD1	TRBV20-1	.	15	TRBJ2-7	TGCAGTGTTCCAGAATGGGGGACAGGGTCCAACGAGCAGTACTTC	CSVPEWGTGSNEQYF
TRBD1	TRBV7-3	many	17	TRBJ2-7	TGTGCCAGCAGCTTATACCATTCGGGACAGGGGGCCTACGAGCAGTACTTC	CASSLYHSGQGAYEQYF
TRBD1	TRBV28	.	16	TRBJ2-1	TGTGCCAGCAGCCCTCCCGGACAGGGTGACTACAATGAGCAGTTCTTC	CASSPPGQGDYNEQFF
.	TRBV12-3/TRBV12-4	few	14	TRBJ2-1	TGTGCCAGCAGTTTTTTGACCCAAAACAATGAGCAGTTCTTC	CASSFLTQNNEQFF
TRBD1	TRBV7-8	many	14	TRBJ2-7	TGTGCCAGCAGCACCACCGGGACAGTCTACGAGCAGTACTTC	CASSTTGTVYEQYF
TRBD1	TRBV3-1	.	16	TRBJ2-7	TGTGCCAGCAGCCCTTCACCACCCGGGACAGGGGGCGAGCAGTACTTC	CASSPSPPGTGGEQYF
TRBD2	TRBV9	.	14	TRBJ2-3	TGTGCCAGCAGCCCGAGCGGGAGCCCAGATACGAAGTATTTT	CASSPSGSPDTKYF
TRBD2	TRBV7-6	.	16	TRBJ2-3	TGTGCCAGCAGCTCATTAGCGGGGGTGACCACAGATACGCAGTATTTT	CASSSLAGVTTDTQYF
TRBD2	TRBV12-3/TRBV12-4	many	17	TRBJ2-7	TGTGCCAGCAGTTTAGCGACTAGCGGGTCTTACTCCTACGAGCAGTACTTC	CASSLATSGSYSYEQYF
TRBD2	TRBV6-1	few	15	TRBJ2-1	TGTGCCATATCCCTAGCGGGAGGTTTCGACAATGAGCAGTTCTTC	CAISLAGGFDNEQFF
.	TRBV20-1	.	10	TRBJ2-1	TGCAGTGCTAGGGGGTTGGAGCAGTTCTTC	CSARGLEQFF
TRBD2	TRBV5-1	many	15	TRBJ2-1	TGCGCCAGCAGCTCCGGACTAGCGGGAGACGATGAGCAGTTCTTC	CASSSGLAGDDEQFF
TRBD1	TRBV6-5	.	15	TRBJ1-2	TGTGCCAGCAGTTACTCGGGACAGGGGGGAGATGGCTACACCTTC	CASSYSGQGGDGYTF
TRBD1	TRBV11-2	many	15	TRBJ2-7	TGTGCCAGCAGCGCTCCGGGACAGGGGTTCTACGAGCAGTACTTC	CASSAPGQGFYEQYF
.	TRBV20-1	.	14	TRBJ1-1	TGCAGTGCTAGAGATCTAGTCGAGAACACTGAAGCTTTCTTT	CSARDLVENTEAFF
TRBD1	TRBV30	.	15	TRBJ1-5	TGTGCCTGGAGCTACCCGGACAGGGACAATCAGCCCCAGCATTTT	CAWSYPDRDNQPQHF
.	TRBV11-2	many	15	TRBJ2-6	TGTGCCAGCAGCTTAAGGGCCTCGGGTGCCAACGTCCTGACTTTC	CASSLRASGANVLTF
TRBD1	TRBV30	many	14	TRBJ2-4	TGTGCCTGGACGGGACAGGGAGGAAGTGGCATTCAGTACTTC	CAWTGQGGSGIQYF
TRBD2	TRBV7-2	many	16	TRBJ2-7	TGTGCCAGCAGCTTAGAGGGGACTAGCGGGGCCTACGAGCAGTACTTC	CASSLEGTSGAYEQYF
TRBD2	TRBV2	.	18	TRBJ2-1	TGTGCCAGCAAGGGGGTCCCAGCGGGAGGTAGGGTATACAATGAGCAGTTCTTC	CASKGVPAGGRVYNEQFF
TRBD1	TRBV6-1	few	15	TRBJ2-3	TGTGCCAGCGGGGGGACAGGCGGACTCTCTAGGTATGCGTATTTT	CASGGTGGLSRYAYF
.	TRBV2	few	14	TRBJ1-1	TGTGCCAGCAGTGAAGCGCGGTGGGTAACTGAAGCTTTCTTT	CASSEARWVTEAFF
.	TRBV28	many	13	TRBJ1-2	TGTGCCAGCAGTTTAGTAGAGAGCTATGGCTACACCTTC	CASSLVESYGYTF
.	TRBV20-1	many	12	TRBJ2-5	TGCAGTGCTAAGGTGGCGGTGGAGACCCAGTACTTC	CSAKVAVETQYF
TRBD1	TRBV12-3/TRBV12-4	few	15	TRBJ1-2	TGTGCCAGCAGTTCATTTAGGGGGCCCGGCTATGGCTACACCTTC	CASSSFRGPGYGYTF
.	TRBV5-1	.	15	TRBJ2-5	TGCGCCAGCAGCTTTATGTCACAGCCACAAGAGACCCAGTACTTC	CASSFMSQPQETQYF
TRBD1	TRBV28	.	13	TRBJ2-1	TGTGCCAGCAAGGGGACAGGGTACAATGAGCAGTTCTTC	CASKGTGYNEQFF
TRBD2	TRBV15	few	18	TRBJ2-2	TGTGCCACCAGCAGAGGTGCTTATTCAGCGGGAGCTGGCGGGGAGCTGTTTTTT	CATSRGAYSAGAGGELFF
TRBD2	TRBV20-1	many	14	TRBJ2-3	TGCAGTGCTAGGACTAGCGGGACGACAGATACGCAGTATTTT	CSARTSGTTDTQYF
TRBD1	TRBV7-9	few	15	TRBJ1-2	TGTGCCAGCAGCGGCAGGGGGCCCATGATCTATGGCTACACCTTC	CASSGRGPMIYGYTF